What follows are 26 T cell receptor beta chains derived from one specimen sequenced in a study of CD8+ T cells in alopecia areata. Treatment meaning: oral pan-JAK inhibitor, 5-10 mg twice daily. Sequencing used cDNA as its template, made by extracting RNA and reverse transcribing it. Method: immunoSEQ multiplex PCR; TCRdb's copy keeps in-frame clones and lacks some. The sample has 100,000 to 130,000 clones, 80% to 85% seen once. The sample consisted of CD8+ T cells sorted from blood, taken at week 24, from a patient treated with tofacitinib. Every receptor here comes from a human donor with alopecia areata.

This clone showed up just once. The CDR3 region has the DNA TGTGCCAGCAGCCAGACAGGTTCCACATATAGCACAGATACGCAGTATTTT. Encoded protein: CASSQTGSTYSTDTQYF. The chain employs TRBV9 and TRBJ2-3, with D perhaps matching TRBD1 (6 bases). From germline, CDR1 is SGDLS and CDR2 YYNGEE. V was shortened by 4 bases and J by 0 bases, with 18 bases between the two germline ends. This CDR3 has 17 residues.

The chain couples TRBV4-1 to TRBJ1-5; 9 nucleotides line up with TRBD1. The CDR3 is 16 residues long. V gave up 0 bases and J gave up 7 bases; unmatched junction bases: 7. Germline V gene sequence: CDR1 MGHRA, CDR2 YSYEKL. Here the CDR3 reads CASSQETGQGWQPQHF. The CDR3, as DNA: TGCGCCAGCAGCCAAGAGACGGGACAGGGTTGGCAGCCCCAGCATTTT.

This clone was counted once. The chain has TRBV5-6 and TRBJ1-4; D call uncertain. The ends were cut back, 0 bases at V and 4 bases at J, with 7 bases in the middle. Germline V gene sequence: CDR1 SGHDT, CDR2 YYEEEE. The length of the CDR3 is 14 residues. CDR3 sequence (DNA): TGTGCCAGCAGCTTGGCAGGCAGTAATGAAAAACTGTTTTTT. This translates into CASSLAGSNEKLFF.

The V and J genes are TRBV5-1 and TRBJ2-7, with 12 bases that match TRBD2. Looked up from germline, CDR1 is SGHRS and CDR2 is YFSETQ. The length of the CDR3 is 17 residues. The trim removed 0 bases at V and 2 bases at J, leaving 6 bases unmatched. DNA of the CDR3: TGCGCCAGCAGCTTGGTTAATAGACTAGCGGGGGCCTACGAGCAGTACTTC. It encodes CASSLVNRLAGAYEQYF. Based on the CDR3 plus reference TRBV5-1 and TRBJ2-7, the full variable domain is KAGVTQTPRYLIKTRGQQVTLSCSPISGHRSVSWYQQTPGQGLQFLFEYFSETQRNKGNFPGRFSGRQFSNSRSEMNVSTLELGDSALYLCASSLVNRLAGAYEQYFGPGTRLTVT.

Notes on this clone: The same CDR3 can be traced to other DNA sequences in this sample. The J gene is TRBJ2-7, the V gene TRBV4-2, with 8 bases matching TRBD2. The CDR3 has 16 amino acids. Germline V gene sequence: CDR1 LGHNA, CDR2 YNFKEQ. J gave up 2 bases and V 0 bases, and 6 bases lay outside the gene matches. The CDR3 nucleotides are TGTGCCAGCAGCCAAGAAAGTTCGGGGGGGCCCTACGAGCAGTACTTC. It encodes CASSQESSGGPYEQYF.

This clone was observed once. This sequence joins TRBV27 and TRBJ2-7; tentatively, D is TRBD1 or TRBD2 (5 bases each). Germline CDR1 reads MNHEY; CDR2 reads SMNVEV (reference sequence). This CDR3 has 14 amino acids. V lost 3 bases to trimming and J lost 3 bases, with 12 bases between them. The CDR3, as DNA: TGTGCCAGCAGTTTTTCGGCAGGGAGCTACGAGCAGTACTTC. This codes for CASSFSAGSYEQYF.

This chain joins TRBV29-1 and TRBJ2-3; TRBD1 is a possible D gene (7 bases). The CDR3 sequence is 15 residues long. Trimming pared 1 base from V and 2 bases from J, leaving 13 bases between. The germline gives CDR1 SQVTM, CDR2 ANQGSEA. The CDR3 loop reads CSVEGGTDNTDTQYF. As DNA, the CDR3 is TGCAGCGTTGAAGGCGGGACAGACAACACAGATACGCAGTATTTT.

The chain joins TRBV12-5 to TRBJ1-2; D unclear. Trimming took 6 bases from V and 0 from J, leaving 11 bases between them. In germline, CDR1 is LGHNT, CDR2 FRNRAP. This CDR3 has 14 amino acids. In nucleotides, the CDR3 is TGTGCTAGTGGCCTCGGCAGCACTAACTATGGCTACACCTTC. Its translation: CASGLGSTNYGYTF.

The chain is built from TRBV7-9 and TRBJ2-7; 12 bases map to TRBD1. This CDR3 spans 17 amino acids. The germline gives CDR1 SEHNR, CDR2 FQNEAQ (reference sequence). J gave up 3 bases and V 1 base, and 7 bases lay outside the gene matches. The chain's CDR3 is CASSLDRGQGAGYEQYF. CDR3 nucleotide sequence: TGTGCCAGCAGCTTAGATAGGGGACAGGGGGCCGGCTACGAGCAGTACTTC. Looking up the rest from reference TRBV7-9 and TRBJ2-7 gives the full variable domain: DTGVSQNPRHKITKRGQNVTFRCDPISEHNRLYWYRQTLGQGPEFLTYFQNEAQLEKSRLLSDRFSAERPKGSFSTLEIQRTEQGDSAMYLCASSLDRGQGAGYEQYFGPGTRLTVT.

The chain recombines TRBV19 with TRBJ1-1; the D gene is possibly TRBD1 (6 bases). This CDR3 is 14 amino acids long. V lost 1 base and J 2 bases, leaving 8 bases between the germline ends. The V gene's germline CDR1 is LNHDA and CDR2 SQIVND (reference sequence). For the CDR3, the DNA is TGTGCCAGTAGTATAGTAGGGGGAAACACTGAAGCTTTCTTT. The encoded protein is CASSIVGGNTEAFF.

The gene calls are TRBV5-1 and TRBJ2-5; 8 nucleotides agree with TRBD2. Germline assignment: CDR1 SGHRS and CDR2 YFSETQ. J gave up 2 bases and V 0 bases, and 3 bases lay outside the gene matches. The CDR3 loop spans 15 amino acids. The CDR3 bases are TGCGCCAGCAGCTTGGGAGCGGGGGTACAAGAGACCCAGTACTTC. It yields the protein CASSLGAGVQETQYF.

The chain combines TRBV5-1 with TRBJ1-2, with D unresolved. V was clipped by 0 bases and J by 12 bases, with 12 bases between them. The germline V gene encodes CDR1 SGHRS and CDR2 YFSETQ. There are 12 residues in the CDR3. The CDR3 nucleotides are TGCGCCAGCAGCTTGGGGGCCGGAGACGACACCTTC. Its translation: CASSLGAGDDTF.

The V call is TRBV5-6, the J call TRBJ2-7; 7 positions agree with TRBD1. Germline lookup yields CDR1 SGHDT and CDR2 YYEEEE. V lost 5 bases, J lost 6 bases, and 8 bases stayed unmatched. The length of the CDR3 is 13 residues. This chain's CDR3 is CASRSTGVGEQYF. As DNA, the CDR3 is TGTGCCAGCAGATCCACAGGGGTGGGCGAGCAGTACTTC.

The chain joins TRBV27 to TRBJ1-1; TRBD1 agrees at 7 bases. CDR1 and CDR2 from the germline V gene are MNHEY and SMNVEV (reference sequence). Unmatched junction bases numbered 3, after V lost 1 base and J lost 4 bases. CDR3 size: 14 residues. The CDR3 here is CASSLWAGGTEAFF. The DNA for the CDR3 is TGTGCCAGCAGTTTATGGGCAGGGGGCACTGAAGCTTTCTTT.

This clone was seen only once. This chain uses TRBV11-2 with TRBJ2-7, with D perhaps matching TRBD1 (5 bases). The CDR3 runs to 15 residues. Trimming shortened V by 3 bases and J by 4 bases, and 16 bases separated the two germline ends. Germline CDR1 reads SGHAT; CDR2 reads FQNNGV. The chain's CDR3 is CASSFDSLLGYEQYF. CDR3 coding DNA: TGTGCCAGCAGCTTCGACAGCCTCCTGGGATACGAGCAGTACTTC.

This chain links TRBV7-2 with TRBJ1-1; D is unclear. The CDR3 totals 16 residues. The germline V gene has CDR1 SGHTA and CDR2 FQGNSA. V was pared by 3 bases and J by 0 bases, with 14 bases between. In DNA, the CDR3 is TGTGCCAGCAGCTTTCCACTAGAAACGATGAACACTGAAGCTTTCTTT. This translates into CASSFPLETMNTEAFF.

The chain couples TRBV4-1 to TRBJ2-3; no definite D call. Germline V lookup: CDR1 MGHRA, CDR2 YSYEKL. The V end was cut by 1 base, the J end by 3 bases, with 5 bases between. The CDR3 loop spans 13 amino acids. The CDR3 DNA reads TGCGCCAGCAGCCAAGTAGGAACAGATACGCAGTATTTT. As protein: CASSQVGTDTQYF.

This clone was picked up one time. This sequence joins TRBV4-1 and TRBJ1-1, with TRBD1 identical over 7 bases. V was pared by 7 bases and J by 2 bases, with 10 bases of the junction left unmatched. The CDR3 sequence is 15 residues long. The germline CDR1 and CDR2 sequences are MGHRA and YSYEKL. CDR3 coding DNA: TGCGCCAGCATCCCGGGACAGAGCTCAAACACTGAAGCTTTCTTT. Translation gives CASIPGQSSNTEAFF.

This clone was counted between two and nine times. The rearrangement links TRBV7-9 to TRBJ2-7; D ambiguous. Germline assignment: CDR1 SEHNR and CDR2 FQNEAQ (reference sequence). Trimming shortened V by 0 bases and J by 4 bases, and 10 bases separated the two germline ends. CDR3 size: 14 residues. CDR3 protein: CASSLAMSAYEQYF. As DNA, the CDR3 is TGTGCCAGCAGCTTAGCGATGTCGGCTTACGAGCAGTACTTC.

In this sample, this clone turned up a few times. This chain uses TRBV29-1 with TRBJ2-1; 14 bases align to TRBD2. Germline V gene sequence: CDR1 SQVTM, CDR2 ANQGSEA. This CDR3 contains 17 residues. Germline trimming cut 3 bases from V and 1 base from J; bases unmatched to any gene: 5. The CDR3 protein is CSVDGLAGGLSYNEQFF. The CDR3 DNA sequence: TGCAGCGTTGACGGACTAGCGGGGGGCCTATCCTACAATGAGCAGTTCTTC.

This clone was picked up a small number of times. V gene TRBV27 combines with J gene TRBJ2-1, with D unresolved. The germline V gene has CDR1 MNHEY and CDR2 SMNVEV (reference sequence). CDR3 length equals 13 residues. Between the trimmed V and J ends, which lost 3 bases and 8 bases, there was a span of 11 bases. CDR3 loop: CASSFHRADEQFF. The CDR3 region has the DNA TGTGCCAGCAGTTTCCATAGGGCTGATGAGCAGTTCTTC.

The chain joins TRBV23-1 to TRBJ2-7; D is undetermined. TRBV23-1 qualifies as an ORF whose function is uncertain. CDR3 length: 13 residues. The V end was cut by 4 bases, the J end by 4 bases, with 11 bases between. The CDR3, as DNA: TGCGCCAGCAGTCGGACCTTTCCTTACGAGCAGTACTTC. Encoded protein: CASSRTFPYEQYF.

The chain joins TRBV10-2 to TRBJ1-1, with 7 bases matching TRBD1. CDR1 and CDR2 from the germline V gene are WSHSY and SAAADI. J was trimmed by 5 bases and V by 2 bases; bases with no gene match: 5. This CDR3 comprises 14 residues. CDR3 sequence reads: CASSEQTGWTEAFF. CDR3 bases: TGCGCCAGCAGTGAGCAGACAGGGTGGACTGAAGCTTTCTTT.

This clone was found once. This chain links TRBV27 with TRBJ2-2; D is unclear. CDR1 and CDR2 (germline): MNHEY, SMNVEV (reference sequence). V lost 0 bases and J 4 bases, leaving 6 bases between the germline ends. The CDR3 is 14 amino acids. This chain's CDR3 is CASSLSMSTGELFF. The DNA for the CDR3 is TGTGCCAGCAGTTTATCGATGTCCACCGGGGAGCTGTTTTTT.

This clone came up once. The junction and the germline gene differ at one end; a read error may be behind it. The chain combines TRBV5-1 with TRBJ2-3, with D perhaps matching TRBD1 (5 bases). The CDR3 is 13 amino acids. In germline, CDR1 is SGHRS, CDR2 YFSETQ. The CDR3 reads CASGLGLEDTQYF. In DNA form, the CDR3 reads TGCGCCAGCGGCTTGGGGCTAGAGGATACGCAGTATTTT.

CDR3 protein: CASSIVLDSTYNEQFF. Here the CDR3 DNA reads TGTGCCAGTAGTATAGTCCTAGACTCAACCTACAATGAGCAGTTCTTC. The chain couples TRBV19 to TRBJ2-1; D unresolved. CDR1 LNHDA and CDR2 SQIVND come from the germline V gene (reference sequence). The CDR3 loop spans 16 amino acids. V was cut by 1 base and J by 2 bases, with 12 bases left in between.